These 24 T cell receptor beta chains were all obtained from the same sample, sequenced in a study of response to subunit inactivated influenza vaccine. Each CDR3 protein is one row after TCRdb ran MiXCR on the RT-PCR reads. The sample lists a few hundred thousand distinct CDR3 sequences, 10% to 15% occurring once. The sample in question was non-naive T cells sorted from PBMCs, obtained around 15 days before vaccination. All receptors derive from a man between 45 and 60 years old who received an inactivated influenza vaccine.

This chain connects TRBV12-3 or TRBV12-4 to TRBJ1-1; D perhaps matches TRBD1 (5 bases). There are 14 residues in the CDR3. V dropped 5 bases and J dropped 6 bases, with 16 bases sitting between them. The CDR3 DNA follows: TGTGCCAGCAGTCCAAACGGGGGGAGGGCTGAAGCTTTCTTT. It is translated as CASSPNGGRAEAFF.

The rearrangement joins TRBV28 to TRBJ1-2; 8 bases are a match to TRBD1. The ends lost 6 bases at V and 9 bases at J; junction bases unmatched: 12. CDR1 and CDR2 (germline): MDHEN, SYDVKM. The CDR3 spans 14 residues. This CDR3 reads CASSQGQGRGSYTF. In DNA form, the CDR3 reads TGTGCCAGCAGCCAAGGACAGGGAAGGGGTAGCTACACCTTC.

In its sample, this clonotype was seen a few times. V usage is TRBV20-1 and J usage is TRBJ2-1, with 16 bases lining up with TRBD2. V shed 7 bases, J shed 5 bases, and the junction held 5 bases outside the gene matches. Germline CDR1 reads DFQATT; CDR2 reads SNEGSKA (reference sequence). There are 15 residues in the CDR3. The CDR3 nucleotides read TGCAGTGTTCCGGGACTAGCGGGGGGGGACAATGAGCAGTTCTTC. Encoded protein: CSVPGLAGGDNEQFF.

The sample holds a few counts of this clonotype. This sequence joins TRBV10-3 and TRBJ2-6; tentative D call: TRBD1 (5 bases). The germline gives CDR1 ENHRY, CDR2 SYGVKD. V lost 6 bases and J lost 3, with 18 bases in between. This CDR3 is built from 17 residues. The CDR3 DNA sequence: TGTGCCATCAGCCGCCCCACAGGCGTTAATGGGGCCAACGTCCTGACTTTC. It yields the protein CAISRPTGVNGANVLTF.

The sample holds a few counts of this clonotype. The chain employs TRBV5-1 and TRBJ2-7, with D unresolved. The CDR3 spans 11 residues. From germline, CDR1 is SGHRS and CDR2 YFSETQ. Trimming took off 0 bases at V and 5 bases at J, with 3 bases between the two ends. In DNA, the CDR3 is TGCGCCAGCAGCTTGGAAGACGAGCAGTACTTC. Translated: CASSLEDEQYF.

This clonotype was observed at least ten times. CDR3 DNA sequence: TGTGCCAGCAGCCCGGGTTTAGGGGGGGCAGACGAGCAGTACTTC. Protein product: CASSPGLGGADEQYF. The gene calls are TRBV14 and TRBJ2-7; TRBD2 is a possible D gene (7 bases). Germline loops: CDR1 SGHDN, CDR2 FVKESK. The CDR3 extends over 15 amino acids. V lost 4 bases and J 5 bases, leaving 18 bases between the germline ends. The full variable domain, in which reference TRBV14 and TRBJ2-7 provide the parts outside the CDR3, is EAGVTQFPSHSVIEKGQTVTLRCDPISGHDNLYWYRRVMGKEIKFLLHFVKESKQDESGMPNNRFLAERTGGTYSTLKVQPAELEDSGVYFCASSPGLGGADEQYFGPGTRLTVT.

At least ten counts were recorded for this clonotype. The chain recombines TRBV7-2 with TRBJ1-1; 7 bases agree with TRBD1. The CDR3 is made up of 14 amino acids. V lost 6 bases and J lost 4; bases outside the gene matches: 8. Germline V gene data show CDR1 as SGHTA and CDR2 as FQGNSA. The CDR3 here is CASSLPGGGTEAFF. The DNA for the CDR3 is TGTGCCAGCAGTCTCCCAGGGGGAGGCACTGAAGCTTTCTTT.

This clonotype has a handful of counts. The chain joins TRBV7-8 to TRBJ2-7; D uncertain. Germline V lookup: CDR1 SGHVS, CDR2 FQNEAQ. V lost 5 bases and J 0 bases, leaving 14 bases between the germline ends. The CDR3 is 15 amino acids. CDR3 protein: CASSPVRMASYEQYF. CDR3 bases: TGTGCCAGCAGCCCAGTCCGTATGGCCTCCTACGAGCAGTACTTC. Looking up the rest from reference TRBV7-8 and TRBJ2-7 gives the full variable domain: GAGVSQSPRYKVAKRGQDVALRCDPISGHVSLFWYQQALGQGPEFLTYFQNEAQLDKSGLPSDRFFAERPEGSVSTLKIQRTQQEDSAVYLCASSPVRMASYEQYFGPGTRLTVT.

This clonotype came up many times. The rearrangement joins TRBV21-1 to TRBJ2-3; TRBD2 is taken as the D call from the table, unchecked against the DNA. TRBV21-1 is reported as a pseudogene. This CDR3 is 17 amino acids long. In DNA form, the CDR3 reads TGTGCCAGCAGCAATTGGCCCAGCGGATTTCGCACAGATACGCAGTATTTT. It translates to CASSNWPSGFRTDTQYF.

This clonotype was found many times. V gene TRBV7-2 combines with J gene TRBJ1-2; D not resolved. The V gene's germline CDR1 is SGHTA and CDR2 FQGNSA. V was trimmed by 2 bases and J by 8 bases, leaving 12 bases between them. The CDR3 runs 13 residues. DNA of the CDR3: TGTGCCAGCAGCTTAAAAGGGTCTGGAGGCTACACCTTC. Translating gives CASSLKGSGGYTF.

The sample holds a few counts of this clonotype. The rearrangement links TRBV18 to TRBJ2-7; perhaps TRBD1 as D (5 bases). CDR1 and CDR2 from the germline V gene are KGHSH and LQKENI. The CDR3 spans 17 residues. Trimming took 2 bases from V and 3 from J, leaving 20 bases between them. Here the CDR3 reads CASSPDPGLVTGYEQYF. The CDR3 nucleotides read TGTGCCAGCTCACCAGACCCCGGTTTAGTCACAGGCTACGAGCAGTACTTC.

The chain couples TRBV4-2 to TRBJ2-3, with D perhaps matching TRBD2 (5 bases). Trimming removed 0 bases at V and 6 bases at J, with 10 bases between. Per germline, CDR1 LGHNA and CDR2 YNFKEQ. This CDR3 comprises 14 residues. CDR3 sequence reads: CASSQDHGVDTQYF. The CDR3 bases are TGTGCCAGCAGCCAAGATCACGGGGTGGATACGCAGTATTTT.

This clonotype appeared a few times. The V gene is TRBV29-1, the J gene TRBJ2-1; perhaps TRBD2 as D (7 bases). This CDR3 is built from 14 residues. The germline gives CDR1 SQVTM, CDR2 ANQGSEA. Written as DNA, the CDR3 is TGCAGTCTCACTGGGGGGGCTTCCTACAATGAGCAGTTCTTC. As protein: CSLTGGASYNEQFF.

The chain has TRBV12-3 or TRBV12-4 and TRBJ2-2; 9 bases fit TRBD1. The CDR3 is made up of 16 amino acids. V gave up 6 bases and J gave up 5 bases; unmatched junction bases: 10. CDR3 residues: CASRATGQGRTGELFF. The CDR3, as DNA: TGTGCCAGCAGAGCAACAGGACAGGGGCGAACCGGGGAGCTGTTTTTT.

This clonotype was observed at least ten times. The chain joins TRBV7-2 to TRBJ2-5, with 10 bases that match TRBD2. The CDR3 has 16 residues. V lost 3 bases to trimming and J lost 5 bases; unmatched junction nucleotides: 9. Germline lookup yields CDR1 SGHTA and CDR2 FQGNSA. DNA for the CDR3: TGTGCCAGCAGCTTTAGCGGGGGGTCCCCGCGGGAGACCCAGTACTTC. Translation: CASSFSGGSPRETQYF.

This clonotype has ten or more counts. V usage is TRBV20-1 and J usage is TRBJ1-5; D is uncertain. Germline CDR1 reads DFQATT; CDR2 reads SNEGSKA (reference sequence). V lost 6 bases to trimming and J lost 3 bases, with 9 bases between them. The CDR3 consists of 12 residues. As DNA, the CDR3 is TGCAGTGCAGCCAATAACAATCAGCCCCAGCATTTT. This sequence encodes CSAANNNQPQHF.

This clonotype was counted a few times. A read error may produce the germline difference seen at one junction end. V is TRBV7-7 and J is TRBJ2-5; 8 nucleotides agree with TRBD1. This CDR3 is 18 amino acids long. Germline CDR1 is SSHAT and CDR2 is FNYEAQ (reference sequence). The CDR3 DNA reads as TGTGCTAGCAGCCCAGTAAATTCGGACAGGGAGTACCAAGAGACCCAGTACTTC. Protein product: CASSPVNSDREYQETQYF.

This clonotype occurred many times. This chain connects TRBV5-1 to TRBJ2-1; TRBD1 aligns across 7 bases. Germline CDR1 and CDR2: SGHRS and YFSETQ. This CDR3 is 14 amino acids long. V lost 0 bases and J lost 3; bases outside the gene matches: 0. The CDR3 DNA reads as TGCGCCAGCAGCTTGGGGGACAGCTACAATGAGCAGTTCTTC. Translating gives CASSLGDSYNEQFF.

This clonotype was observed a handful of times. CDR3 DNA: TGTGCCAGCAGCGAGGGACAGGGGAAGGACACCGGGGAGCTGTTTTTT. Residues: CASSEGQGKDTGELFF. The gene calls are TRBV6-4 and TRBJ2-2, with 10 bases that match TRBD1. Germline V CDR1 and CDR2: MRHNA, SNTAGT. The CDR3 consists of 16 residues. The J segment lost 3 bases and the V segment lost 6 bases, leaving 7 bases of the junction unmatched.

To note about this clonotype: The junction shows a germline mismatch at one end, possibly a read error. The J gene is TRBJ2-1, the V gene TRBV7-2; a possible D gene is TRBD1 (6 bases). The CDR3 spans 15 residues. CDR1 SGHTA and CDR2 FQGNSA come from the germline V gene. This chain's CDR3 is CASSSQGSAYSEQFF. The CDR3 nucleotides read TGTGCCAGCAGCTCACAGGGTTCGGCATACAGTGAGCAGTTCTTC.

There are a few counts of this clonotype. V is TRBV6-4 and J is TRBJ2-1; 8 bases are a match to TRBD2. V lost 5 bases and J lost 1; bases outside the gene matches: 4. Per the germline V gene, CDR1 is MRHNA and CDR2 is SNTAGT. This CDR3 region has 15 residues. The CDR3 loop is CASSRVAGSYNEQFF. CDR3 DNA: TGTGCCAGCAGTCGCGTAGCGGGGTCCTACAATGAGCAGTTCTTC.

The table lists this clonotype with many counts. The chain joins TRBV24-1 to TRBJ2-1; 11 positions match TRBD2. J gave up 10 bases and V 3 bases, and 10 bases lay outside the gene matches. The CDR3 is 16 residues long. In germline, CDR1 is KGHDR, CDR2 SFDVKD. DNA of the CDR3: TGTGCCACCAGTGATAGACTTAGCGGGGGGGTAGAGGAGCAGTTCTTC. Its translation is CATSDRLSGGVEEQFF.

This clonotype has a handful of counts. The CDR3 coding sequence is TGCAGTGCTAGAGTACAGGGGGTGAACACTGAAGCTTTCTTT. It translates to CSARVQGVNTEAFF. V and J are TRBV20-1 and TRBJ1-1, with 8 bases lining up with TRBD1. Germline CDR1 DFQATT, CDR2 SNEGSKA (reference sequence). The CDR3 is 14 amino acids. Trimming at V came to 1 base and at J to 0 bases, leaving 1 base not matched to a gene.

About this clonotype itself: A junction boundary mismatches the germline segment, possibly from a read error. This chain joins TRBV6-2 or TRBV6-3 and TRBJ2-3, with D possibly matching TRBD2 (6 bases). Germline V gene sequence: CDR1 MNHEY, CDR2 SVGEGT. There are 17 residues in the CDR3. CDR3 in amino acids: CVSSYWGRTVATDTQYF. Here the CDR3 DNA reads TGTGTCAGCAGTTACTGGGGGAGGACCGTAGCCACAGATACGCAGTATTTT.